The present T cell receptor beta chain was sequenced within a study of T cell repertoires in cytomegalovirus infection. Whole-study context: Evidence of both CMV infection and a matching HLA type came from public TCR beta signatures.

From the reads, TCRdb called clonotypes with MiXCR, one entry per CDR3 protein. The table shows roughly 280,000 distinct CDR3 sequences, with about an eighth occurring only once. This CDR3 contains 13 residues. Trimming at V came to 4 bases and at J to 3 bases, leaving 2 bases not matched to a gene. CDR1 and CDR2 from the germline V gene are MRHNA and SNTAGT. Sequences were obtained from PBMCs. The source is a human donor in good health (CMV status not recorded). Some clones in this sample may be carry-over from other donors' samples. The V gene is TRBV6-4, the J gene TRBJ1-1; 7 bases fit TRBD1. The CDR3 sequence is CASSADRDTEAFF. The CDR3 DNA follows: TGTGCCAGCAGTGCCGACAGGGACACTGAAGCTTTCTTT.